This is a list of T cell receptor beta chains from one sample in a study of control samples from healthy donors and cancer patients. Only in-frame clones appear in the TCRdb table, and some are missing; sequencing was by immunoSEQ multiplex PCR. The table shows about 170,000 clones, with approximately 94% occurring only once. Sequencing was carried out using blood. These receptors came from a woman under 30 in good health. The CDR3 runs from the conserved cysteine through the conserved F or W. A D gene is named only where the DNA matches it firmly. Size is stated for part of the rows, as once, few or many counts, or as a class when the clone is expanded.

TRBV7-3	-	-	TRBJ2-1	CASSPDSSYNEQFF	TGTGCCAGCAGTCCAGATAGCTCCTACAATGAGCAGTTCTTC
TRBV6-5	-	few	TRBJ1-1	CASRRSASHEAFF	TGTGCCAGCAGAAGGTCAGCTAGTCATGAAGCTTTCTTT
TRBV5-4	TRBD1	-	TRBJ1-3	CASSPSTGRFGNTIYF	TGTGCCAGCAGCCCATCGACAGGGAGGTTCGGAAACACCATATATTTT
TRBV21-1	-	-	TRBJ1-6	CASSADLSPGTGYAYNSPLHF	TGTGCCAGCAGCGCCGACCTTTCCCCCGGGACAGGGTACGCCTATAATTCACCCCTCCACTTT
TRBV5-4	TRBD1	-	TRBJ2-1	CASSGALRTGTYNEQFF	TGTGCCAGCAGCGGAGCCCTAAGGACAGGGACATACAATGAGCAGTTCTTC
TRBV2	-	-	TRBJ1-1	CASSEAGGMSNTEAFF	TGTGCCAGCAGTGAAGCGGGGGGTATGTCGAACACTGAAGCTTTCTTT
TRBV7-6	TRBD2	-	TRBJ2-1	CASSFSLAVYNEQFF	TGTGCCAGCAGCTTCTCTCTAGCGGTATACAATGAGCAGTTCTTC
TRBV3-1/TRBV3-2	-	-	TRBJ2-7	CASSPRGQYEQYF	TGTGCCAGCAGCCCCAGAGGACAGTACGAGCAGTACTTC
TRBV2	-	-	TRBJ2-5	CASSEMGTQYF	TGTGCCAGTTCCGAGATGGGGACCCAGTACTTC
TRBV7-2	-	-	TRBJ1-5	CASSLRGGQPQHF	TGTGCCAGCAGCTTAAGGGGCGGGCAGCCCCAGCATTTT
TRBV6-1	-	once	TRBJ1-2	CASSEYYGYTF	TGTGCCAGCAGTGAATATTATGGCTACACCTTC
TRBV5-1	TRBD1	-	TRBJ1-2	CASSLTPQGANYGYTF	TGCGCCAGCAGCTTGACCCCTCAGGGGGCTAACTATGGCTACACCTTC
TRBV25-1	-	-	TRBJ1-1	CASGERGDNTEAFF	TGTGCCAGCGGAGAAAGAGGAGATAATACTGAAGCTTTCTTT
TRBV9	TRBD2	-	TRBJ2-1	CASSPGLAGVYEQFF	TGTGCCAGCAGCCCTGGACTAGCGGGGGTGTATGAGCAGTTCTTC
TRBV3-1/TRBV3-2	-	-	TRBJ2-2	CASSQLGTNTGELFF	TGTGCCAGCAGCCAGCTAGGTACGAACACCGGGGAGCTGTTTTTT
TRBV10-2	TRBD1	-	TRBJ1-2	CASSSRDRGLADGYTF	TGCGCCAGCAGCTCCCGGGACAGGGGGCTCGCGGATGGCTACACCTTC
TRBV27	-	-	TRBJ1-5	CASSLSPPGQSYSNQPQHF	TGTGCCAGCAGTTTATCCCCTCCTGGACAGTCTTATAGCAATCAGCCCCAGCATTTT
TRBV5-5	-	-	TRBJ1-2	CASSLASGTAYGYTF	TGTGCCAGCAGCTTGGCCTCAGGGACCGCATATGGCTACACCTTC
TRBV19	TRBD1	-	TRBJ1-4	CACSGTGVAKLFF	TGTGCCTGCTCCGGGACAGGGGTGGCAAAACTGTTTTTT
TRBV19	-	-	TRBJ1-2	CASSIKANYGYTF	TGTGCCAGTAGTATCAAAGCTAACTATGGCTACACCTTC
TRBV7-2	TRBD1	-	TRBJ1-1	CASSPGGADTEAFF	TGTGCCAGCAGCCCAGGGGGAGCGGACACTGAAGCTTTCTTT
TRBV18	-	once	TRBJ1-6	CASSLLGEGTGSPLHF	TGTGCCAGCTCCCTCCTCGGGGAGGGAACTGGGTCACCCCTCCACTTT
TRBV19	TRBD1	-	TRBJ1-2	CASSIEVTGQGRGYTF	TGTGCCAGTAGTATAGAGGTAACGGGACAGGGGCGCGGCTACACCTTC
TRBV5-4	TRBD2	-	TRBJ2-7	CASRPGTSGESYEQYF	TGTGCCAGCAGACCAGGGACTAGCGGAGAATCCTACGAGCAGTACTTC
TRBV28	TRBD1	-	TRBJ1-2	CATGGQGNKGYTF	TGTGCCACAGGGGGCCAAGGGAATAAGGGCTACACCTTC
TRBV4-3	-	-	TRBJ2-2	CASSQEGYRAANTGELFF	TGCGCCAGCAGCCAAGAAGGATACAGGGCCGCGAACACCGGGGAGCTGTTTTTT
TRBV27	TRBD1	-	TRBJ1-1	CASTITQGARTEAFF	TGTGCCAGCACCATTACCCAGGGGGCGCGAACTGAAGCTTTCTTT
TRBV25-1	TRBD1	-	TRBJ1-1	CASSPYDREAEAFF	TGTGCCAGCAGTCCCTATGACAGGGAGGCTGAAGCTTTCTTT
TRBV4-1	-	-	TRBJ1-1	CASSHWTVGMTEAFF	TGCGCCAGCAGCCACTGGACAGTTGGTATGACTGAAGCTTTCTTT
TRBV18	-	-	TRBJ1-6	CASSLKIDSPLHF	TGTGCCAGCTCTCTCAAGATTGATTCACCCCTCCACTTT
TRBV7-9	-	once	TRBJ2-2	CASSLAPRGVKNTGELFF	TGTGCCAGCAGCTTAGCTCCCCGGGGCGTGAAGAACACCGGGGAGCTGTTTTTT
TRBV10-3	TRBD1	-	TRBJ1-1	CATRQGAGDGNTEAFF	TGTGCCACCCGACAGGGGGCTGGAGATGGGAACACTGAAGCTTTCTTT
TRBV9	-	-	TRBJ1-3	CASSPPSGNTIYF	TGTGCCAGCAGCCCACCCTCTGGAAACACCATATATTTT
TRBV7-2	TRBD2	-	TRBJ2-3	CASSSQSGGGPSPTDTQYF	TGTGCCAGCAGCTCCCAAAGTGGGGGAGGGCCGTCTCCCACAGATACGCAGTATTTT
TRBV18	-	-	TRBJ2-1	CASSLNSGYNEQFF	TGTGCCAGCTCACTGAATAGCGGCTACAATGAGCAGTTCTTC
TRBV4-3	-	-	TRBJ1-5	CASSQDLIQPQHF	TGCGCCAGCAGCCAAGATCTGATCCAGCCCCAGCATTTT
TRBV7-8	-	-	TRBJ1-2	CASSLGRYNYGYTF	TGTGCCAGCAGCTTAGGACGGTACAACTATGGCTACACCTTC
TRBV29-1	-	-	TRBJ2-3	CSVEDRIEGPDTQYF	TGCAGCGTTGAAGATCGGATTGAGGGGCCGGATACGCAGTATTTT
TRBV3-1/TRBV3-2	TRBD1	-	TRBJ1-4	CASSSRRGRGLEKLFF	TGTGCCAGCAGCTCAAGACGAGGCAGGGGGCTCGAAAAACTGTTTTTT
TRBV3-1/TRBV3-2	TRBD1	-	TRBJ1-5	CASSPGTGNQPQHF	TGTGCCAGCAGCCCCGGGACAGGGAATCAGCCCCAGCATTTT
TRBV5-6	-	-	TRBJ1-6	CASSLTSVVGNSPLHF	TGTGCCAGCAGCTTAACCTCAGTGGTCGGTAATTCACCCCTCCACTTT